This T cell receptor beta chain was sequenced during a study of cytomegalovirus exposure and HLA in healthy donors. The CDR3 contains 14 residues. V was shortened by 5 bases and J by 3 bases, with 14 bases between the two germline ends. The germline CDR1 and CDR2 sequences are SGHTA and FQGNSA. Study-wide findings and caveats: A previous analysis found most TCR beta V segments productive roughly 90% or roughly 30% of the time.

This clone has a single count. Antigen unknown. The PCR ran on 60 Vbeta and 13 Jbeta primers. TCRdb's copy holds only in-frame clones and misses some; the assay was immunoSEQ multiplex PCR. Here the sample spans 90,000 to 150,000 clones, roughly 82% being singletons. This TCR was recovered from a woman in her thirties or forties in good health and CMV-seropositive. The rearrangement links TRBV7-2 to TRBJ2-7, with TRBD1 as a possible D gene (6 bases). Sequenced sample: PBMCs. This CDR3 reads CASSPVAGDYEQYF. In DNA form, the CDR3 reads TGTGCCAGCAGCCCCGTGGCAGGGGACTACGAGCAGTACTTC.